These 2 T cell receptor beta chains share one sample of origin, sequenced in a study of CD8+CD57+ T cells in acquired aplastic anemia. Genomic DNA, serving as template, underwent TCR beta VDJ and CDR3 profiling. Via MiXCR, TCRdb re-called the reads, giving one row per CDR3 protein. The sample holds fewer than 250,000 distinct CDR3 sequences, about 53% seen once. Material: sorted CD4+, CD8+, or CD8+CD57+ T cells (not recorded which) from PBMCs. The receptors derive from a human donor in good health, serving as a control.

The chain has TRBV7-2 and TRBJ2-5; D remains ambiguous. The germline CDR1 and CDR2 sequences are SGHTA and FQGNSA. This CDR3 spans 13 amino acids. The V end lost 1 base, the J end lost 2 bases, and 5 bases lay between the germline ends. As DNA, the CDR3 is TGTGCCAGCAGCTTAGTTCAGCAAGAGACCCAGTACTTC. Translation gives CASSLVQQETQYF.

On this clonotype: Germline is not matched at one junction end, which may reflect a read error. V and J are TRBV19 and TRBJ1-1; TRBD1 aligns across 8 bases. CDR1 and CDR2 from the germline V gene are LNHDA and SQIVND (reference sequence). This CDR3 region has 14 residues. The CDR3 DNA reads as TGTGCCAGTAGGATAGGGACAGGCAACACTGAAGCTTTCTTT. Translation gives CASRIGTGNTEAFF.